The sequence of this TCR beta chain was determined in a study of vaccination effects on CD4 cells after COVID-19 (dated by TCRdb to the early 2020s). Study-level background: To identify antigen-specific CD4+ T cell clonotypes by their expansion, the ViraFEST assay first stimulated PBMC with viral peptide pools and then applied TCR sequencing. SARS-CoV-2 spike-specific CD4+ TCR repertoires were compared before and after mRNA vaccination in COVID-19 convalescent patients and in infection-naive vaccine recipients. Cultures from other donors in the study were sequenced with the Oncomine TCR Beta short-read assay on an Illumina iSeq 100. A total of 9 to 11 COVID-19 convalescent patients and a few SARS-CoV-2-naive healthy vaccine recipients were included in the full study. Each well held over 1.5 million PBMC cultured in IMDM containing approximately 5% human AB serum, about 10 IU/ml IL-2 and gentamicin, along with around 11 ug/ml peptides. Across the study, the median time from the second dose to post-vaccine sampling was 72 days (range 14 to 241). What the work shows at the level of the full study, not this receptor alone: In healthy vaccine recipients, vaccine-induced clones were almost all SARS-CoV-2 mono-reactive, with only 1 of 255 cross-reactive with common cold coronaviruses. Limitations of the study were the small number of convalescent patients and the absence of early post-infection timepoints. Clones induced by infection and clones induced by vaccination both contracted markedly at late timepoints after vaccination, which fits with T cell responses waning over time.

The library was generated by the immunoSEQ multiplex PCR assay. DNA from the cultured, isolated CD4+ T cells was subjected to TCR beta CDR3 sequencing. In the original analysis: Non-productive TCR sequences were discarded, and reads were trimmed to the CDR3 region, with only CDR3s of 7 or more amino acids retained. Antigen-specific clonotypes were identified with the MANAFEST web app by comparing expansion in peptide wells against reference cultures. To be called positive, a clone needed expansion at FDR<0.05 compared with the reference and with all other wells, an odds ratio greater than 5, and a frequency greater than 0.1% in two replicate wells. A clonotype was called cross-reactive if it was significantly expanded both in SARS-CoV-2 spike wells and in at least one common cold coronavirus spike condition. CDR3 similarity was assessed by Levenshtein distance using the stringdist R package, and unrooted trees were constructed with ape in R 3.6.1. Here the immuneACCESS table is served through TCRdb, limited to in-frame sequences with V and J called. Missing clones are a known gap in these copies; in checked studies unresolved V genes cover under half, and the rest lacks a known reason. The DNA gave D and trimming, while V, J and clone size come from that table. The sample table records tens of thousands of clones; 74% of these occur just once. About 15% of the sample goes to the ten largest clones.

Concerning this clone: The antigen this receptor binds is unknown. Base-call qualities are not available, and no considerably larger clone is one nucleotide away.

After around eleven days of culture, CD4+ T cells were isolated with the EasySep CD4+ T cell isolation kit. Two doses of either the BNT162b2 or the mRNA-1273 mRNA SARS-CoV-2 vaccine were administered to participants. Negative nucleocapsid antibody results before and after vaccination confirmed that the healthy vaccine recipients had no prior SARS-CoV-2 infection. Half of the culture medium was replaced with fresh IL-2-containing medium on days 3 and 7. Unless noted otherwise, every peptide stimulation condition was grown in triplicate wells. Using Ficoll-Paque Plus gradient centrifugation, PBMC were separated from whole blood and then either used fresh or cryopreserved at -140C. The QIAamp micro DNA kit was used to extract genomic DNA from the cultured CD4+ T cells. This specimen consisted of CD4+ T cells from PBMCs cultured without peptide, obtained after COVID-19 vaccination. This receptor was identified in a human donor who received a COVID-19 vaccine.

The DNA sequence is given as TGTGCCACCAGCAGAGGACAGGGGCCAGAAAAACTGTTTTTT. It encodes CATSRGQGPEKLFF. The rearranged segments are TRBV15 and TRBJ1-4; TRBD1 lines up with 8 middle nucleotides. V and J are trimmed by 1 base and 8 bases, and the gene matches miss 3 bases of the junction. The CDR3 numbers 14 residues from cysteine through phenylalanine. The entry retains the CDR3 DNA only, 42 bases that are in frame from base 1. From the germline V gene (reference sequence), CDR1 is LNHNV and CDR2 is YYDKDF. Supplemented by the reference TRBV15 and TRBJ1-4 proteins around the CDR3, the complete variable domain is DAMVIQNPRYQVTQFGKPVTLSCSQTLNHNVMYWYQQKSSQAPKLLFHYYDKDFNNEADTPDNFQSRRPNTSFCFLDIRSPGLGDTAMYLCATSRGQGPEKLFFGSGTQLSVL.